The sequence of this TCR beta chain was determined in a study of control samples from healthy donors and cancer patients (dated by TCRdb to the early 2020s). Regarding this clone: What antigen it recognizes has not been identified. No per-base quality is available; no much larger clone lies one base away.

The receptor library was made with the immunoSEQ multiplex PCR assay. The table comes from immuneACCESS by way of TCRdb, which keeps in-frame sequences with V and J called. Part of the clones is missing from these tables; in studies checked, under half for an unresolved V gene and the rest for unknown reasons. This sample lists roughly 190,000 clones; 91% were detected once. Approximately 1.5% of the sample is held by the ten biggest clonotypes. The sequence was collected from a woman in her twenties or thirties in good health. Sequencing was carried out using blood.

The nucleotide sequence is TGTGCCAGCAGCCCGGACAGGGTGAATGAAAAACTGTTTTTT. It encodes CASSPDRVNEKLFF. This chain joins TRBV11-3 to TRBJ1-4, and TRBD1 aligns with 8 junction nucleotides. According to the germline V gene, CDR1 reads SGHNT and CDR2 reads YENEEA. The CDR3 measures 14 amino acids from cysteine to phenylalanine. Just CDR3 DNA is preserved here, 42 bases in frame from base 1. V has 5 bases trimmed and J has 5 bases trimmed; junction bases matching no gene number 4.